These T cell receptor beta chains were read from a single sample in a study of neurological immune-mediated disorders. TCRdb called the 5' RACE reads again in MiXCR, with one record for every CDR3 protein. The sample lists tens of thousands of distinct CDR3 sequences; 10% were seen once. The sample taken for sequencing was PBMCs. All receptors come from a woman aged 40 to 49 with HTLV-1-associated myelopathy (HAM/TSP). The conserved cysteine and the conserved F or W are not part of the CDR3 here. The D gene is left open where the match is weak.

v_call: TRBV12-3/TRBV12-4
j_call: TRBJ2-6
d_call: -
cdr3_aa: ASSLANNYGRWYGANVLT

v_call: TRBV3-1
j_call: TRBJ2-1
d_call: TRBD2
cdr3_aa: ASSQVSSGGDNEQF

v_call: TRBV29-1
j_call: TRBJ2-1
d_call: -
cdr3_aa: SAQTGSQVYNEQF

v_call: TRBV4-1
j_call: TRBJ2-3
d_call: -
cdr3_aa: ASSQVTSTDTQY

v_call: TRBV12-3/TRBV12-4
j_call: TRBJ1-2
d_call: -
cdr3_aa: ANSGEANYGYT

v_call: TRBV29-1
j_call: TRBJ2-1
d_call: -
cdr3_aa: SVVRLVLNEQF

v_call: TRBV4-3
j_call: TRBJ2-5
d_call: TRBD2
cdr3_aa: ASSQDGAASGGQETQY

v_call: TRBV20-1
j_call: TRBJ2-2
d_call: -
cdr3_aa: SASGLGFVTGELF

v_call: TRBV29-1
j_call: TRBJ1-1
d_call: -
cdr3_aa: SASARETEAF

v_call: TRBV5-1
j_call: TRBJ2-3
d_call: -
cdr3_aa: ASSPRGRRGAITDTQY

v_call: TRBV12-3/TRBV12-4
j_call: TRBJ2-3
d_call: -
cdr3_aa: ASSPQAIGTDTQY

v_call: TRBV4-2
j_call: TRBJ1-5
d_call: -
cdr3_aa: ASSQDLRRSNQPKH

v_call: TRBV5-1
j_call: TRBJ1-1
d_call: -
cdr3_aa: ASSPTTNTEAF

v_call: TRBV5-6
j_call: TRBJ2-1
d_call: -
cdr3_aa: ASSFGRTARS

v_call: TRBV20-1
j_call: TRBJ1-2
d_call: TRBD1
cdr3_aa: SASGTGVYGYT

v_call: TRBV7-2
j_call: TRBJ2-7
d_call: TRBD2
cdr3_aa: ASSFLAGVREQY

v_call: TRBV12-3/TRBV12-4
j_call: TRBJ2-7
d_call: TRBD1
cdr3_aa: ASSLRTGAYEQY

v_call: TRBV25-1
j_call: TRBJ2-1
d_call: TRBD2
cdr3_aa: ASSDGLAGGYEQF

v_call: TRBV9
j_call: TRBJ2-1
d_call: -
cdr3_aa: ASSVQLGTPQF

v_call: TRBV12-3/TRBV12-4
j_call: TRBJ1-5
d_call: TRBD1
cdr3_aa: ASSPPGQNQPQH

v_call: TRBV7-2
j_call: TRBJ2-5
d_call: TRBD2
cdr3_aa: ASSIGRLETQY

v_call: TRBV9
j_call: TRBJ1-1
d_call: -
cdr3_aa: ASGAPENEAF

v_call: TRBV4-1
j_call: TRBJ2-7
d_call: TRBD2
cdr3_aa: ASSHPGLAGYEQY

v_call: TRBV11-2
j_call: TRBJ2-3
d_call: TRBD2
cdr3_aa: ASNKRGGSTDTQY

v_call: TRBV12-3/TRBV12-4
j_call: TRBJ2-3
d_call: -
cdr3_aa: ASSLSGHTDTQY

v_call: TRBV4-1
j_call: TRBJ2-3
d_call: TRBD2
cdr3_aa: ASSQDRTSGTDTQY

v_call: TRBV27
j_call: TRBJ2-2
d_call: -
cdr3_aa: ASSSYLGELF

v_call: TRBV5-1
j_call: TRBJ2-5
d_call: TRBD1
cdr3_aa: ASSPGDRVGETQY

v_call: TRBV5-1
j_call: TRBJ2-7
d_call: TRBD1
cdr3_aa: ASSLDRGSDEQY

v_call: TRBV7-8
j_call: TRBJ2-5
d_call: -
cdr3_aa: ASSLDGPTQY

v_call: TRBV5-1
j_call: TRBJ2-7
d_call: -
cdr3_aa: ASSHTQGGMAYEQY

v_call: TRBV9
j_call: TRBJ1-3
d_call: -
cdr3_aa: ASSVYEGVTGNTIY

v_call: TRBV27
j_call: TRBJ2-5
d_call: TRBD2
cdr3_aa: ASSSLAGGLNQETQY

v_call: TRBV29-1
j_call: TRBJ2-1
d_call: TRBD1
cdr3_aa: SVRGGGQGGFNEQF

v_call: TRBV24-1
j_call: TRBJ2-1
d_call: -
cdr3_aa: ATGEEGPPYNEQF

v_call: TRBV5-1
j_call: TRBJ1-5
d_call: TRBD1
cdr3_aa: ASSPEGGGRHQPQH

v_call: TRBV5-1
j_call: TRBJ1-5
d_call: -
cdr3_aa: ASSLDIYQPQH

v_call: TRBV12-3/TRBV12-4
j_call: TRBJ2-1
d_call: -
cdr3_aa: ASTDRTRGDNEQF

v_call: TRBV11-3
j_call: TRBJ1-2
d_call: TRBD1
cdr3_aa: ASSPVIGTGVYGYT

v_call: TRBV3-1
j_call: TRBJ1-3
d_call: -
cdr3_aa: ASSRGHTIY

v_call: TRBV5-6
j_call: TRBJ2-3
d_call: TRBD1
cdr3_aa: ASSLGTGGTDTQY

v_call: TRBV18
j_call: TRBJ2-7
d_call: TRBD1
cdr3_aa: ASSPIPGQGSYEQY

v_call: TRBV7-8
j_call: TRBJ1-5
d_call: TRBD1
cdr3_aa: ASSLDRDRLFQPQH

v_call: TRBV25-1
j_call: TRBJ1-5
d_call: -
cdr3_aa: ASTGGGYQPQH

v_call: TRBV20-1
j_call: TRBJ1-1
d_call: -
cdr3_aa: SARAQPKVRAF

v_call: TRBV20-1
j_call: TRBJ2-2
d_call: -
cdr3_aa: SARARATGELF

v_call: TRBV29-1
j_call: TRBJ2-5
d_call: -
cdr3_aa: SVGRDPQETQY

v_call: TRBV7-2
j_call: TRBJ1-1
d_call: -
cdr3_aa: ASSLVSGSNTEAF

v_call: TRBV7-2
j_call: TRBJ2-2
d_call: TRBD1
cdr3_aa: ASSPRTGSRNTGELF

v_call: TRBV2
j_call: TRBJ2-1
d_call: TRBD1
cdr3_aa: ASRDGQAKQF

v_call: TRBV4-3
j_call: TRBJ1-1
d_call: -
cdr3_aa: ASSQGPETGKAF

v_call: TRBV20-1
j_call: TRBJ2-5
d_call: TRBD2
cdr3_aa: SASGRGGSQETQY

v_call: TRBV6-5
j_call: TRBJ2-1
d_call: -
cdr3_aa: ASSYGDLPHNEQF

v_call: TRBV10-2
j_call: TRBJ1-6
d_call: -
cdr3_aa: ASSEPGTGNSPLH

v_call: TRBV4-1
j_call: TRBJ2-1
d_call: TRBD2
cdr3_aa: ASSQFASGYNEQF

v_call: TRBV4-3
j_call: TRBJ2-7
d_call: -
cdr3_aa: ASSPRGNSYEQY

v_call: TRBV6-6
j_call: TRBJ1-5
d_call: TRBD1
cdr3_aa: ASNRQGVRNQPQH

v_call: TRBV11-2
j_call: TRBJ1-5
d_call: TRBD1
cdr3_aa: ASSLNGQANQPQH

v_call: TRBV3-1
j_call: TRBJ1-1
d_call: TRBD1
cdr3_aa: ASSSRGVMNTEAF